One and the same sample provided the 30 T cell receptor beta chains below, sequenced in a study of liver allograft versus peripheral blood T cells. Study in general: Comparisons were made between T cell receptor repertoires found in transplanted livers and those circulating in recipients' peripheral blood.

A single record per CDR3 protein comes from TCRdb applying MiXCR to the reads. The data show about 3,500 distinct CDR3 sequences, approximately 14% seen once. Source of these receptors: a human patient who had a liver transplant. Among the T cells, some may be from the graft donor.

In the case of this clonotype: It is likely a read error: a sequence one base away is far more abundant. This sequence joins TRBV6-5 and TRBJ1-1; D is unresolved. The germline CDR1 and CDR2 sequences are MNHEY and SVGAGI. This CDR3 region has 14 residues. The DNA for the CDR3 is TGTGCCAGCAGTTTATTGCCCGGGAACATTGAAGCTTTCTTT. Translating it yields CASSLLPGNIEAFF.

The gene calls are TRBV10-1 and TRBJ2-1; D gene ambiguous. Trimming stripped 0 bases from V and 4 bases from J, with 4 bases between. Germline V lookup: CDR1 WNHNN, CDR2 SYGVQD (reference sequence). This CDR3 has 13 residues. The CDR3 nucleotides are TGCGCCAGCAGTGAGTCCGCTTACAATGAGCAGTTCTTC. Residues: CASSESAYNEQFF.

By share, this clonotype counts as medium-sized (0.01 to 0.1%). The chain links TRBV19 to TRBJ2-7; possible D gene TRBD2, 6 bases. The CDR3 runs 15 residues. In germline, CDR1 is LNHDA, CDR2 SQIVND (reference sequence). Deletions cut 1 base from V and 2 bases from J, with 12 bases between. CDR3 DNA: TGTGCCAGTAGTATAGCCGGGACTCTTACCTACGAGCAGTACTTC. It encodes CASSIAGTLTYEQYF.

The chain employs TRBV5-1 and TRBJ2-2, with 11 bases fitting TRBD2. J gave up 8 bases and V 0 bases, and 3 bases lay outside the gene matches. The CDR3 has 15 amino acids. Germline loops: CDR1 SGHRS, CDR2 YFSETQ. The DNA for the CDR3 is TGCGCCAGCAGCTTGGAGGGACTAGCGGCAGGGGAGCTGTTTTTT. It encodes CASSLEGLAAGELFF.

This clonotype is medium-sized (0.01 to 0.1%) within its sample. CDR3 loop: CASSYKRGSGANVLTF. CDR3 sequence (DNA): TGTGCCAGCAGTTACAAGAGGGGCTCTGGGGCCAACGTCCTGACTTTC. The J gene is TRBJ2-6, the V gene TRBV6-5; D could derive from TRBD1 or TRBD2 (5 bases each). The CDR3 sequence is 16 residues long. Germline lookup yields CDR1 MNHEY and CDR2 SVGAGI. The ends were cut back, 2 bases at V and 0 bases at J, with 8 bases in the middle.

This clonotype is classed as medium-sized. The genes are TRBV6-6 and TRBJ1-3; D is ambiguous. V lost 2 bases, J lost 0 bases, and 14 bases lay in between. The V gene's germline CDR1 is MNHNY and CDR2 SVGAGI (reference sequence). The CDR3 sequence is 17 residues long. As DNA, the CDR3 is TGTGCCAGCAGTTACGTCGGCCGGTCTAACTCTGGAAACACCATATATTTT. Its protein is CASSYVGRSNSGNTIYF.

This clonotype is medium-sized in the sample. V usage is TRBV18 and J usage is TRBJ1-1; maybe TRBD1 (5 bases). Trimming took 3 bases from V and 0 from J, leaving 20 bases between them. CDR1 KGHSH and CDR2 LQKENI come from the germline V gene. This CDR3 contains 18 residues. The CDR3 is CASSPNQPMGRVNTEAFF. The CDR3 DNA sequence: TGTGCCAGCTCACCCAACCAACCGATGGGACGGGTGAACACTGAAGCTTTCTTT.

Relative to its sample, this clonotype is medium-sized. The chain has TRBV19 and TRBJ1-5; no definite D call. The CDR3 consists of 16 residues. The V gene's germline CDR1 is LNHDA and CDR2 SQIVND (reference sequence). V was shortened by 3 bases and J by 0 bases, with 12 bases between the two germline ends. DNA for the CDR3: TGTGCCAGTAGTATCAGGCGATCTCTTAGCAATCAGCCCCAGCATTTT. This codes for CASSIRRSLSNQPQHF.

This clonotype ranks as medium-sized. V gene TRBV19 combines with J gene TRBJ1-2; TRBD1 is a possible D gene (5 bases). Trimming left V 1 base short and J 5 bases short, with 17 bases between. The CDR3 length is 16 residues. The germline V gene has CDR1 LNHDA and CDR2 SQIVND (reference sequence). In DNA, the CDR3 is TGTGCCAGTAGTATAGCATCCGGGACGGATGATTATGGCTACACCTTC. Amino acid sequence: CASSIASGTDDYGYTF.

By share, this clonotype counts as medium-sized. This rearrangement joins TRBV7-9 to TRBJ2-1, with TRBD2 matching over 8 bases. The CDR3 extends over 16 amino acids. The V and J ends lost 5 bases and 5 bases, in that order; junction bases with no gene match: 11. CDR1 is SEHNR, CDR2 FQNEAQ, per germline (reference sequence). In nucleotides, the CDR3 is TGTGCCAGCAGCCATGGGGGCGGGAGGCGCCACAATGAGCAGTTCTTC. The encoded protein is CASSHGGGRRHNEQFF.

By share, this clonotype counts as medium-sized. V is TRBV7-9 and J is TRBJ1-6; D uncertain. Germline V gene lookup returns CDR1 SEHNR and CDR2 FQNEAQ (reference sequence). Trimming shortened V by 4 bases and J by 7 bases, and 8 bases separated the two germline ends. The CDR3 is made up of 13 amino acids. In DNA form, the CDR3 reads TGTGCCAGCAGCTGGAGTTCCAATTCACCCCTCCACTTT. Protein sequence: CASSWSSNSPLHF.

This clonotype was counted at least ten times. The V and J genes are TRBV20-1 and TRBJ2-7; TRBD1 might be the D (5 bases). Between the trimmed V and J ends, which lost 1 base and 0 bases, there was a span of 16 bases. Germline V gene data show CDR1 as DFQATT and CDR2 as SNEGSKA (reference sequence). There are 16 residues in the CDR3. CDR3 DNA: TGCAGTGCTAGAGCGACCGAGGACACAGGCTCCTACGAGCAGTACTTC. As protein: CSARATEDTGSYEQYF.

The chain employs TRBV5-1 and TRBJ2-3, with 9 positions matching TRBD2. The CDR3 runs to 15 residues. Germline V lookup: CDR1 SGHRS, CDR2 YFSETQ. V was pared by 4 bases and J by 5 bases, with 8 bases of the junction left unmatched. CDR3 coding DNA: TGCGCCAGCAGCAACTTAGCGGGAGATGTAGATACGCAGTATTTT. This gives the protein CASSNLAGDVDTQYF.

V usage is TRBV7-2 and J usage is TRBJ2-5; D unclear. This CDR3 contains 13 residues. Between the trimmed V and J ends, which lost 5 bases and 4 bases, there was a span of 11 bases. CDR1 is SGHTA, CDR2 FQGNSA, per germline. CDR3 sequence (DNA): TGTGCCAGCAGCGGACGAGTACGAGAGACCCAGTACTTC. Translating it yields CASSGRVRETQYF. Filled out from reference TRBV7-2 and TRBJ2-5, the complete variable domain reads GAGVSQSPSNKVTEKGKDVELRCDPISGHTALYWYRQSLGQGLEFLIYFQGNSAPDKSGLPSDRFSAERTGGSVSTLTIQRTQQEDSAVYLCASSGRVRETQYFGPGTRLLVL.

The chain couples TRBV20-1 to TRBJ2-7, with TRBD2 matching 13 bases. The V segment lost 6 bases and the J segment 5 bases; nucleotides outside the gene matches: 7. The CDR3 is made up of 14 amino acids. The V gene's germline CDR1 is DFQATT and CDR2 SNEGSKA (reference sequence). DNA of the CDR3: TGCAGTGCCCAGACTAGCGGGGGGCCGGACGAGCAGTACTTC. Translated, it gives CSAQTSGGPDEQYF.

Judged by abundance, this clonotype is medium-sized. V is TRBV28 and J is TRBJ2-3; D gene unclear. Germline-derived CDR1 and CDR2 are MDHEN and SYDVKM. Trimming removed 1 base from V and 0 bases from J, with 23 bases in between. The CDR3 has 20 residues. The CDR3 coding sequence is TGTGCCAGCAGTTTATTCTCGGGCCTTTTGGGTAAGCCCAGCACAGATACGCAGTATTTT. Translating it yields CASSLFSGLLGKPSTDTQYF.

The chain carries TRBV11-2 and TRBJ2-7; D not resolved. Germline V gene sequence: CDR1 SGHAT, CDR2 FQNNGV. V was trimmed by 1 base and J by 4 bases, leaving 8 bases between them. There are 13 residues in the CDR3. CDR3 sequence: CASSLAEMYEQYF. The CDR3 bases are TGTGCCAGCAGCTTAGCGGAAATGTACGAGCAGTACTTC.

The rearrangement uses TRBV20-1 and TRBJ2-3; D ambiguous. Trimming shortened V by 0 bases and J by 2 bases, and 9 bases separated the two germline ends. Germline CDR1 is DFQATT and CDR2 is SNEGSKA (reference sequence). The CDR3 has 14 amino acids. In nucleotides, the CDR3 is TGCAGTGCTAGAGACCCCCAACACACAGATACGCAGTATTTT. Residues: CSARDPQHTDTQYF.

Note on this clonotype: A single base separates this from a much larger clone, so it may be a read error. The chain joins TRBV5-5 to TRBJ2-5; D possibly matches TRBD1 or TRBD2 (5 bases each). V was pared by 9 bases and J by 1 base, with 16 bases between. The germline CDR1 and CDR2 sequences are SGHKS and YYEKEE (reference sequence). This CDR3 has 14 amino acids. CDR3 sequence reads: CANSPGTVQETQYF. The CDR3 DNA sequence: TGTGCCAACAGTCCGGGGACGGTCCAAGAGACCCAGTACTTC.

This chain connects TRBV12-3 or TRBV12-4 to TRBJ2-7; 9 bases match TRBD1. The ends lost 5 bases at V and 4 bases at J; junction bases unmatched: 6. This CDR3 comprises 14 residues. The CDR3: CASSRTGGSYEQYF. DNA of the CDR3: TGTGCCAGCAGTAGAACAGGGGGCAGTTACGAGCAGTACTTC.

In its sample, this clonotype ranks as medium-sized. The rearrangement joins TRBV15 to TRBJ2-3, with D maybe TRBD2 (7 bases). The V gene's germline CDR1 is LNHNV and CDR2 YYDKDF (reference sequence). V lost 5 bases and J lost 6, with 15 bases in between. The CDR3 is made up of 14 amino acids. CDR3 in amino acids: CATSLRAGADTQYF. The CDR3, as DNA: TGTGCCACCAGCCTAAGGGCGGGGGCCGATACGCAGTATTTT. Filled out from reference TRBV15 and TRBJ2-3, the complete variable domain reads DAMVIQNPRYQVTQFGKPVTLSCSQTLNHNVMYWYQQKSSQAPKLLFHYYDKDFNNEADTPDNFQSRRPNTSFCFLDIRSPGLGDTAMYLCATSLRAGADTQYFGPGTRLTVL.

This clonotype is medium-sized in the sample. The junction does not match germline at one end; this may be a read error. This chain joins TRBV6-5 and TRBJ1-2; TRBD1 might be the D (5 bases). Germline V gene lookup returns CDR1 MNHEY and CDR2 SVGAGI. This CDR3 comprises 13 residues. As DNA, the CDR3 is TGTGCCAGCCGGGGCGGATTAGACGGCTTAGCTTCCTTC. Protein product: CASRGGLDGLASF.

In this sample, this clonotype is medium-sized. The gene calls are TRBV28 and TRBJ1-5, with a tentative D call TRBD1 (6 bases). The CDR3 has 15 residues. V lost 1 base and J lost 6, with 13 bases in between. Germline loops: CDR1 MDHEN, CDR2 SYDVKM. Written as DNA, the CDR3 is TGTGCCAGCAGTTTATTTGGGGGGGCGAGTCAGCCCCAGCATTTT. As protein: CASSLFGGASQPQHF.

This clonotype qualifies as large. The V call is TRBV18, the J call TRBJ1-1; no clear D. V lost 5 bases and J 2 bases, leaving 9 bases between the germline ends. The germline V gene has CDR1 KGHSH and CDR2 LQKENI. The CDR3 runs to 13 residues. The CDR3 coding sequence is TGTGCCAGCTCATCAGGAAGAAACACTGAAGCTTTCTTT. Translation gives CASSSGRNTEAFF. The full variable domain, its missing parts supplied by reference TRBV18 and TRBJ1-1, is NAGVMQNPRHLVRRRGQEARLRCSPMKGHSHVYWYRQLPEEGLKFMVYLQKENIIDESGMPKERFSAEFPKEGPSILRIQQVVRGDSAAYFCASSSGRNTEAFFGQGTRLTVV.

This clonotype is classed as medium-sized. The CDR3 DNA reads TGTGCCAGCAGCTTGTCGGCCCGCAGCACAGATACGCAGTATTTT. The encoded protein is CASSLSARSTDTQYF. This rearrangement joins TRBV5-6 to TRBJ2-3; D remains unclear. V was pared by 1 base and J by 0 bases, with 9 bases between. Per germline, CDR1 SGHDT and CDR2 YYEEEE. This CDR3 has 15 amino acids.

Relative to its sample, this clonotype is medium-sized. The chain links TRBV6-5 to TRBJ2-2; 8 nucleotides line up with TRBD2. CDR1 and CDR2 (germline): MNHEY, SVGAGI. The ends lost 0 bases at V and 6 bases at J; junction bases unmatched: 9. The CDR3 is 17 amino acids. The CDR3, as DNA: TGTGCCAGCAGTTACTCAGACGGGGGGGGCCGCTCCGGGGAGCTGTTTTTT. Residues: CASSYSDGGGRSGELFF.

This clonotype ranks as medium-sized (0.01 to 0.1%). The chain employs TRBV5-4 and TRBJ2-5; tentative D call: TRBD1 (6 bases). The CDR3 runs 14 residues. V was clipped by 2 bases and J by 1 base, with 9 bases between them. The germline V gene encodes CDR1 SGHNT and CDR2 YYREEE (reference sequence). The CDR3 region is CASSFPDSQETQYF. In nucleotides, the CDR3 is TGTGCCAGCAGCTTCCCGGACAGCCAAGAGACCCAGTACTTC.

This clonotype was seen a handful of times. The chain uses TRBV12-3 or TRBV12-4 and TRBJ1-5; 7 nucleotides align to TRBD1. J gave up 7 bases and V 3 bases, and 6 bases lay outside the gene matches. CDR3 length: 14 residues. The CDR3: CASSFGDRVQPQHF. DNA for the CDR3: TGTGCCAGCAGTTTCGGAGACAGGGTCCAGCCCCAGCATTTT.

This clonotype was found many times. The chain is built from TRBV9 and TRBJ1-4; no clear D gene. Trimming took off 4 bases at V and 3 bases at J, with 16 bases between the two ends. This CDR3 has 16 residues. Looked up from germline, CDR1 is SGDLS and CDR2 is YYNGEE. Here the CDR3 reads CASSPDPRGANEKLFF. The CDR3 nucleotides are TGTGCCAGCAGCCCAGACCCGCGCGGAGCTAATGAAAAACTGTTTTTT.

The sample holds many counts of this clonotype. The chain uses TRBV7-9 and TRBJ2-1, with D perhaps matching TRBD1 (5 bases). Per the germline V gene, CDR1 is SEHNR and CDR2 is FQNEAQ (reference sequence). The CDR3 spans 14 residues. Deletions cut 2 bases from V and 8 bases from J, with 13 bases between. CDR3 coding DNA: TGTGCCAGCAGCTTATCTGGGGCGCGCGATGAGCAGTTCTTC. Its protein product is CASSLSGARDEQFF.